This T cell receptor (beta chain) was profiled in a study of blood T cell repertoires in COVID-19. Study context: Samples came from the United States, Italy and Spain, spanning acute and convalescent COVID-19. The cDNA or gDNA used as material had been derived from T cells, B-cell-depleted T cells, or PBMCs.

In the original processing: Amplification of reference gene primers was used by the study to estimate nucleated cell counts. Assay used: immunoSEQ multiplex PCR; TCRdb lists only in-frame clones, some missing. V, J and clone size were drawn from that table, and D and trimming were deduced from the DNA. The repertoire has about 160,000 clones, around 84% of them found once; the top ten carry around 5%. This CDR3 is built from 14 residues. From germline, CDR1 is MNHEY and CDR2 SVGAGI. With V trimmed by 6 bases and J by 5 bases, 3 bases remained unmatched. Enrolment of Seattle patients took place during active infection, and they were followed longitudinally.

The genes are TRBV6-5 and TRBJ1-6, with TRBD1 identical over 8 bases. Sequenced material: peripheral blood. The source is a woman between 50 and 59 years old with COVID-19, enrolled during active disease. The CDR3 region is CASRGTGNNSPLHF. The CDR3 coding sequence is TGTGCCAGCAGGGGGACAGGCAATAATTCACCCCTCCACTTT.